What follows are 14 T cell receptor beta chains derived from one specimen sequenced in a study of cytomegalovirus exposure and HLA in healthy donors. The PCR used 60 Vbeta and 13 Jbeta primers. The protocol was immunoSEQ multiplex PCR, while the TCRdb copy is restricted to in-frame clones and leaves out a portion. Here the sample spans approximately 140,000 clones, more than 75% being singletons. Sample: PBMCs. The source is a male donor in good health and CMV-seronegative.

The gene calls are TRBV2 and TRBJ2-7; unclear D gene. The V gene's germline CDR1 is SNHLY and CDR2 FYNNEI. The V end was cut by 7 bases, the J end by 0 bases, with 10 bases between. CDR3 size: 13 residues. CDR3 in amino acids: CASTFGISYEQYF. CDR3 nucleotides: TGTGCCAGCACTTTTGGCATCTCCTACGAGCAGTACTTC.

The V call is TRBV7-2, the J call TRBJ2-3, with TRBD2 as a possible D gene (6 bases). The CDR3 is 14 amino acids. Deletions cut 5 bases from V and 4 bases from J, with 13 bases between. Germline V gene lookup returns CDR1 SGHTA and CDR2 FQGNSA. In DNA form, the CDR3 reads TGTGCCAGCAGCCCCGGGACTTCTTCAGATACGCAGTATTTT. This gives the protein CASSPGTSSDTQYF.

This clone showed up just a few times. The J gene is TRBJ2-2, the V gene TRBV11-2; no definite D call. CDR3 length: 14 residues. Per germline, CDR1 SGHAT and CDR2 FQNNGV. Trimming cost V 3 bases and J 1 base, with 6 bases left between them. CDR3 bases: TGTGCCAGCAGCTTGGGCCTGAACACCGGGGAGCTGTTTTTT. This encodes CASSLGLNTGELFF.

The chain couples TRBV5-4 to TRBJ2-7; TRBD2 is a possible D gene (6 bases). Looked up from germline, CDR1 is SGHNT and CDR2 is YYREEE (reference sequence). Trimming cost V 4 bases and J 4 bases, with 21 bases left between them. The CDR3 is 16 residues long. The CDR3 sequence is CASSPQGGVSEYEQYF. In nucleotides, the CDR3 is TGTGCCAGCAGCCCCCAGGGAGGTGTCAGTGAATACGAGCAGTACTTC.

The chain carries TRBV5-4 and TRBJ1-2, with D possibly TRBD1 on 6 matching bases. The V and J ends lost 0 bases and 3 bases respectively, with 9 bases between them. The germline CDR1 and CDR2 sequences are SGHNT and YYREEE (reference sequence). There are 14 residues in the CDR3. CDR3 sequence: CASSLGGGDYGYTF. The DNA for the CDR3 is TGTGCCAGCAGCTTGGGAGGGGGAGACTATGGCTACACCTTC.

The chain couples TRBV27 to TRBJ1-1, with D maybe TRBD1 (5 bases). V was trimmed by 5 bases and J by 5 bases, leaving 15 bases between them. Per germline, CDR1 MNHEY and CDR2 SMNVEV (reference sequence). The CDR3 sequence is 14 residues long. CDR3 loop: CASSLGGGSTEAFF. The DNA for the CDR3 is TGTGCCAGCAGTCTCGGGGGGGGATCTACTGAAGCTTTCTTT.

This clone appeared once. The chain combines TRBV7-8 with TRBJ1-1, with D perhaps TRBD1 (6 bases). V shed 3 bases and J shed 1 base, with 9 bases lying between them. Germline-derived CDR1 and CDR2 are SGHVS and FQNEAQ. The CDR3 spans 14 residues. CDR3 DNA sequence: TGTGCCAGCAGCTTCAGGGGTAGGAACACTGAAGCTTTCTTT. Translated, it gives CASSFRGRNTEAFF.

The J gene is TRBJ2-1, the V gene TRBV7-6; D is perhaps TRBD2 (6 bases). V was cut by 5 bases and J by 6 bases, with 8 bases left in between. The CDR3 covers 12 residues. CDR1 and CDR2 (germline): SGHVS, FNYEAQ. CDR3 amino acids: CASSLSGNEQFF. Here the CDR3 DNA reads TGTGCCAGCAGCCTTAGCGGCAATGAGCAGTTCTTC.

This sequence joins TRBV11-2 and TRBJ2-1; TRBD2 is a possible D gene (6 bases). Germline V CDR1 and CDR2: SGHAT, FQNNGV. This CDR3 region has 15 residues. The V gene lost 5 bases and the J gene lost 5 bases, with 16 bases spanning the gap. DNA of the CDR3: TGTGCCAGCAGCGGGGGTCGGGGGACCAACAATGAGCAGTTCTTC. It translates to CASSGGRGTNNEQFF.

This rearrangement joins TRBV2 to TRBJ2-1, with 8 bases that match TRBD2. Germline V lookup: CDR1 SNHLY, CDR2 FYNNEI. The CDR3 sequence is 15 residues long. J was trimmed by 6 bases and V by 5 bases; bases with no gene match: 9. The CDR3 DNA is TGTGCCAGCAGTACCGAGCGGGGGAACCTCAATGAGCAGTTCTTC. Amino acid sequence: CASSTERGNLNEQFF.

The chain carries TRBV6-5 and TRBJ1-1; no reliable D call. Germline V lookup: CDR1 MNHEY, CDR2 SVGAGI. The CDR3 is 13 amino acids. Trimming pared 6 bases from V and 6 bases from J, leaving 14 bases between. CDR3 in amino acids: CASRALGEAEAFF. The CDR3 DNA reads TGTGCCAGCAGGGCCCTTGGGGAGGCTGAAGCTTTCTTT.

The chain uses TRBV19 and TRBJ1-1; D remains unclear. From germline, CDR1 is LNHDA and CDR2 SQIVND (reference sequence). This CDR3 is 13 amino acids long. Trimming pared 6 bases from V and 1 base from J, leaving 9 bases between. CDR3 in amino acids: CASRTRGNTEAFF. CDR3 in DNA: TGTGCCAGTAGGACGAGAGGGAACACTGAAGCTTTCTTT.

The chain carries TRBV11-2 and TRBJ2-1, with TRBD1 matching over 7 bases. This CDR3 has 16 residues. J lost 8 bases, V lost 5 bases, and 15 bases had no gene match. CDR1 and CDR2 from the germline V gene are SGHAT and FQNNGV. The CDR3 DNA is TGTGCCAGCAGCGCCCCCGACAGGGCCTCGCGGGATGAGCAGTTCTTC. Protein product: CASSAPDRASRDEQFF.

The chain recombines TRBV15 with TRBJ2-7; 8 bases fit TRBD2. V lost 1 base to trimming and J lost 0 bases; unmatched junction nucleotides: 8. Germline CDR1 LNHNV, CDR2 YYDKDF (reference sequence). CDR3 size: 17 residues. As DNA, the CDR3 is TGTGCCACCAGCAGAGGAAGCGGGGGCCGAAACTCCTACGAGCAGTACTTC. It is translated as CATSRGSGGRNSYEQYF.